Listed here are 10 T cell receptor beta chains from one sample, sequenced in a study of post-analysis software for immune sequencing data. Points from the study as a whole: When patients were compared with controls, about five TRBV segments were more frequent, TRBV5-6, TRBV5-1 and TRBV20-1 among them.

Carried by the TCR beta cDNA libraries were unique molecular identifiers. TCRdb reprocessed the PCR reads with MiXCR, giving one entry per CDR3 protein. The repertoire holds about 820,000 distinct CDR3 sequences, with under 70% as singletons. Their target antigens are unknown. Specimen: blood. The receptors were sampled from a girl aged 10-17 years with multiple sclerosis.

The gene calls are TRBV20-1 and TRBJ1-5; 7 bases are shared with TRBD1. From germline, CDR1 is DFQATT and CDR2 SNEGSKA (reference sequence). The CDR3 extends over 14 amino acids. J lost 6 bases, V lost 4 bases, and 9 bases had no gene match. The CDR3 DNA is TGCAGTGCTACCCAGGGGGTTGCGGGTCAGCCCCAGCATTTT. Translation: CSATQGVAGQPQHF.

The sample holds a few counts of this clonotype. CDR3 loop: CASSFDRDRAHEQYF. The CDR3 DNA reads TGCGCCAGCAGCTTCGACCGGGACAGGGCCCACGAGCAGTACTTC. This chain links TRBV5-1 with TRBJ2-7; 9 bases map to TRBD1. The ends lost 2 bases at V and 5 bases at J; junction bases unmatched: 8. This CDR3 spans 15 amino acids. Per the germline V gene, CDR1 is SGHRS and CDR2 is YFSETQ.

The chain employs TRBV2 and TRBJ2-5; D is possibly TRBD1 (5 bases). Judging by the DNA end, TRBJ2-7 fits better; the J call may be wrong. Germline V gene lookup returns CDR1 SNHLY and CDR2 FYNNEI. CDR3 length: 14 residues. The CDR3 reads CASSQDILSDEQYF. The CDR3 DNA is TGTGCCAGCAGTCAGGACATTCTCTCGGACGAGCAGTACTTC.

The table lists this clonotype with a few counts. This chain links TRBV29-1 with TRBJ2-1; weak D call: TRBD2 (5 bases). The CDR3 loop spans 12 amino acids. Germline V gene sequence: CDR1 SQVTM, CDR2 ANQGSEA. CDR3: CGHSRGHNEQFF. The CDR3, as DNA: TGCGGCCACTCACGGGGTCACAATGAGCAGTTCTTC.

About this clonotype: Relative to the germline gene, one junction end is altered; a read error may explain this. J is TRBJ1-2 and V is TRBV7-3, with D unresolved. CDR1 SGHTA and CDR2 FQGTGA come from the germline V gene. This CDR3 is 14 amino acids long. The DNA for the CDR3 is TGTGTCAGCAGCCCCTACAGAGGATCCTATGGCTACACCTTC. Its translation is CVSSPYRGSYGYTF.

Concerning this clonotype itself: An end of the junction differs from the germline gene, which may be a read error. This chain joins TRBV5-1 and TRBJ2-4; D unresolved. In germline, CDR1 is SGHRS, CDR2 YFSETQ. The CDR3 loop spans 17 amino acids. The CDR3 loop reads CASSPHPLSLAKDIQYF. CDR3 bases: TGCGCCAGCAGTCCCCACCCCCTCTCTTTAGCCAAAGACATTCAGTACTTC. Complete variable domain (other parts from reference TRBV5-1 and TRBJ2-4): KAGVTQTPRYLIKTRGQQVTLSCSPISGHRSVSWYQQTPGQGLQFLFEYFSETQRNKGNFPGRFSGRQFSNSRSEMNVSTLELGDSALYLCASSPHPLSLAKDIQYFGAGTRLSVL.

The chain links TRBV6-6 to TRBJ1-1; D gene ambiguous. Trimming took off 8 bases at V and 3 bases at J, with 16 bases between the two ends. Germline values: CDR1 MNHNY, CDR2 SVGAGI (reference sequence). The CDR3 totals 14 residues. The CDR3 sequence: CASGRVGGDTEAFF. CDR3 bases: TGTGCCAGCGGGCGTGTAGGCGGGGACACTGAAGCTTTCTTT.

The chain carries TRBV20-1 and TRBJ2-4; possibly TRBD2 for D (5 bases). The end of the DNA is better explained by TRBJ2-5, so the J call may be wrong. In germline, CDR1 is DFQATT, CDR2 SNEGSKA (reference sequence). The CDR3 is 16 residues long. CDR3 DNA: TGCAGTGCAACAGTCCTTCTAGCCCCCAGAGGAGAGACCCAGTACTTC. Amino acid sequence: CSATVLLAPRGETQYF.

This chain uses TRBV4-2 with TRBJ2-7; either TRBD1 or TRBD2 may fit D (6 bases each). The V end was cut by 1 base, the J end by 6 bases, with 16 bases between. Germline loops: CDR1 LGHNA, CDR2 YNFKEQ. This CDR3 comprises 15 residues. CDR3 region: CASSQALGGQGEQYF. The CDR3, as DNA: TGTGCCAGCAGCCAAGCCTTAGGGGGGCAGGGCGAGCAGTACTTC.

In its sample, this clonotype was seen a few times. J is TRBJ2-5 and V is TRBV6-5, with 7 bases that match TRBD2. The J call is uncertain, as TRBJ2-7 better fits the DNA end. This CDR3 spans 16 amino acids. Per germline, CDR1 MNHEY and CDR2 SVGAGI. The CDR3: CASSYGASPGGGEQYF. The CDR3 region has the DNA TGTGCCAGCAGTTACGGGGCTAGCCCTGGCGGGGGCGAGCAGTACTTC.